The 24 T cell receptor beta chains in this list originate from one sample, sequenced in a study of blood T cell repertoires in COVID-19. Produced via immunoSEQ multiplex PCR; TCRdb's table is partial and in-frame only. The sample shows approximately 220,000 clones, about nine tenths of them seen only once. Sequenced material: PBMCs or T cells enriched from blood (not recorded which). The receptor source for this set is a woman in her forties with acute COVID-19.

V usage is TRBV7-2 and J usage is TRBJ2-3, with 11 nucleotides matching TRBD2. V was pared by 5 bases and J by 0 bases, with 4 bases of the junction left unmatched. The germline gives CDR1 SGHTA, CDR2 FQGNSA. CDR3 length equals 16 residues. Written as DNA, the CDR3 is TGTGCCAGCAGCCCCCTAGCGGGAGGAAGCACAGATACGCAGTATTTT. Translating it yields CASSPLAGGSTDTQYF.

The chain carries TRBV7-3 and TRBJ1-6; D unresolved. V was cut by 3 bases and J by 9 bases, with 9 bases left in between. Per the germline V gene, CDR1 is SGHTA and CDR2 is FQGTGA. The CDR3 totals 13 residues. DNA for the CDR3: TGTGCCAGCAGCTTCCAGGAGGGTTCACCCCTCCACTTT. Its translation is CASSFQEGSPLHF.

V and J are TRBV10-3 and TRBJ2-7; D may be TRBD1 (5 bases). Trimming took 4 bases from V and 0 from J, leaving 13 bases between them. This CDR3 has 15 residues. Germline lookup yields CDR1 ENHRY and CDR2 SYGVKD. CDR3 in DNA: TGTGCCATCAGTGGTGACAGAGATAGCTCCTACGAGCAGTACTTC. This sequence encodes CAISGDRDSSYEQYF.

The chain has TRBV5-1 and TRBJ1-2; possible D gene TRBD1, 6 bases. The CDR3 totals 13 residues. V dropped 0 bases and J dropped 8 bases, with 11 bases sitting between them. Germline lookup yields CDR1 SGHRS and CDR2 YFSETQ. The CDR3 bases are TGCGCCAGCAGCTTGGTTCCAGGGGCGGGCTACACCTTC. It translates to CASSLVPGAGYTF.

The table lists this clone with a count of one. The chain combines TRBV4-1 with TRBJ1-3, with 9 bases aligning to TRBD1. CDR1 is MGHRA and CDR2 is YSYEKL in the germline V gene. The CDR3 runs 16 residues. After removal of 5 bases from V and 0 bases from J, the junction contained 5 bases not matched to a gene. CDR3 sequence (DNA): TGCGCCAGCAGCAAAGGACAGGGGTTCTCTGGAAACACCATATATTTT. Amino acids: CASSKGQGFSGNTIYF.

V is TRBV30 and J is TRBJ1-6, with D possibly being TRBD1 (6 bases). The CDR3 runs 14 residues. CDR1 GTSNPN and CDR2 SVGIG come from the germline V gene (reference sequence). V was clipped by 2 bases and J by 4 bases, with 9 bases between them. Here the CDR3 reads CAWSSGDYNSPLHF. CDR3 in DNA: TGTGCCTGGAGTTCAGGGGATTATAATTCACCCCTCCACTTT.

Only a few counts were recorded for this clone. At one end the junction does not follow the germline gene, possibly because of a read error. The chain employs TRBV18 and TRBJ2-2, with 8 bases lining up with TRBD1. CDR3 length: 17 residues. Germline lookup yields CDR1 KGHSH and CDR2 LQKENI. CDR3 in DNA: TGTGCCAGCTCTCCACAGGAGGGGACAGGGAACACCGGGGAGCTGTTTTTT. Protein: CASSPQEGTGNTGELFF.

The rearrangement joins TRBV10-3 to TRBJ2-3, with 11 bases fitting TRBD2. This CDR3 comprises 17 residues. The junction had 5 bases not matched to a gene; V was cut back by 2 bases and J by 1 base. The germline gives CDR1 ENHRY, CDR2 SYGVKD. The CDR3 DNA follows: TGTGCCATCAGTGAGACTGATAGCGGGGGGGGCACAGATACGCAGTATTTT. Protein product: CAISETDSGGGTDTQYF.

This chain joins TRBV7-3 and TRBJ2-3; 14 positions agree with TRBD2. The germline gives CDR1 SGHTA, CDR2 FQGTGA. The V gene end was trimmed by 4 bases and the J gene end by 2 bases; junction bases not matched to a gene: 2. The CDR3 consists of 16 residues. CDR3 DNA: TGTGCCAGCAGCTCGGGACTAGCGGGGGCCACAGATACGCAGTATTTT. Encoded protein: CASSSGLAGATDTQYF.

The chain combines TRBV19 with TRBJ2-1, with 9 bases that match TRBD2. The length of the CDR3 is 13 residues. Trimming cost V 5 bases and J 6 bases; bases outside gene matches: 2. Germline-derived CDR1 and CDR2 are LNHDA and SQIVND (reference sequence). CDR3 amino acids: CASSAGLANEQFF. CDR3 coding DNA: TGTGCCAGTAGTGCGGGACTAGCCAATGAGCAGTTCTTC.

The rearrangement uses TRBV7-9 and TRBJ1-2; a weak D match, TRBD1 (6 bases). Between the trimmed V and J ends, which lost 1 base and 4 bases, there was a span of 25 bases. This CDR3 is built from 19 residues. Germline V gene data show CDR1 as SEHNR and CDR2 as FQNEAQ (reference sequence). The CDR3 protein is CASSLVGAVRQGLIYGYTF. As DNA, the CDR3 is TGTGCCAGCAGCTTAGTTGGGGCGGTCCGGCAGGGGCTAATCTATGGCTACACCTTC.

V and J are TRBV7-8 and TRBJ1-6; TRBD1 agrees at 9 bases. Germline loops: CDR1 SGHVS, CDR2 FQNEAQ. With 3 bases clipped from V and 8 bases from J, the junction kept 11 bases outside the gene matches. This CDR3 comprises 17 residues. CDR3 sequence reads: CASSLGSGTGFDSPLHF. For the CDR3, the DNA is TGTGCCAGCAGCTTGGGTTCCGGGACAGGGTTTGATTCACCCCTCCACTTT.

With regard to this clone: Other DNA sequences in the same sample also yield this CDR3. The chain couples TRBV5-1 to TRBJ1-6; D call uncertain. The CDR3 runs 12 residues. The V and J ends lost 0 bases and 9 bases respectively, with 4 bases between them. Germline loops: CDR1 SGHRS, CDR2 YFSETQ. The CDR3 loop is CASSLGSSPLHF. CDR3 nucleotides: TGCGCCAGCAGCTTGGGGAGTTCACCCCTCCACTTT.

The V gene is TRBV6-5, the J gene TRBJ2-1; perhaps TRBD2 as D (5 bases). Looked up from germline, CDR1 is MNHEY and CDR2 is SVGAGI. The CDR3 covers 15 residues. The germline V and J ends were trimmed by 6 bases and 3 bases, with 15 bases remaining between them. CDR3 DNA: TGTGCCAGCAGACCCCTAGACTACATCTACAATGAGCAGTTCTTC. Translating it yields CASRPLDYIYNEQFF.

The CDR3, as DNA: TGTGCCAGTAGTATAAGGGGGACAGCCGCTAACTATGGCTACACCTTC. Its translation: CASSIRGTAANYGYTF. The J gene is TRBJ1-2, the V gene TRBV19; 7 bases align to TRBD1. From germline, CDR1 is LNHDA and CDR2 SQIVND (reference sequence). V shed 2 bases and J 0 bases; nucleotides not matched to a gene: 6. This CDR3 is 16 amino acids long.

V gene TRBV6-1 combines with J gene TRBJ2-7, with TRBD1 matching over 8 bases. Trimming at V came to 2 bases and at J to 3 bases, leaving 6 bases not matched to a gene. The germline CDR1 and CDR2 sequences are MNHNS and SASEGT. The CDR3 loop spans 15 amino acids. The CDR3 loop is CASSENRGQGYEQYV. The CDR3 bases are TGTGCCAGCAGTGAAAATAGAGGACAGGGCTACGAGCAGTACGTC.

This clone was observed once. V and J are TRBV2 and TRBJ2-7; D may be TRBD1 (5 bases). CDR1 and CDR2 from the germline V gene are SNHLY and FYNNEI. This CDR3 has 18 amino acids. V was trimmed by 0 bases and J by 1 base, leaving 19 bases between them. The CDR3 region is CASSEARASGARSYEQYF. DNA for the CDR3: TGTGCCAGCAGTGAAGCTAGGGCAAGTGGGGCCAGATCCTACGAGCAGTACTTC.

V usage is TRBV11-2 and J usage is TRBJ1-2, with 9 bases that match TRBD1. The CDR3 length is 18 residues. J was trimmed by 6 bases and V by 2 bases; bases with no gene match: 16. In germline, CDR1 is SGHAT, CDR2 FQNNGV. The CDR3 DNA follows: TGTGCCAGCAGCTTACCCCATTACAGGGGGCGCCGAGGGGATGGCTACACCTTC. It translates to CASSLPHYRGRRGDGYTF.

In this sample, this clone turned up once. The chain joins TRBV30 to TRBJ1-2; 8 bases map to TRBD1. Unmatched junction bases numbered 8, after V lost 2 bases and J lost 3 bases. This CDR3 has 15 amino acids. Germline CDR1 and CDR2: GTSNPN and SVGIG (reference sequence). Here the CDR3 DNA reads TGTGCCTGGAGTTCAGGGGGCACGGGGCACTATGGCTACACCTTC. Amino acids: CAWSSGGTGHYGYTF.

This clone was counted between two and nine times. The J gene is TRBJ2-7, the V gene TRBV13; D perhaps matches TRBD1 (5 bases). The CDR3 is 13 residues long. The germline V gene has CDR1 PRHDT and CDR2 FYEKMQ (reference sequence). V shed 5 bases and J shed 4 bases, with 12 bases lying between them. This chain's CDR3 is CASSVRGFYEQYV. In DNA form, the CDR3 reads TGTGCCAGCAGCGTAAGGGGCTTTTACGAGCAGTACGTC.

The chain couples TRBV11-2 to TRBJ2-6, with TRBD1 as a possible D gene (5 bases). V was cut by 0 bases and J by 1 base, with 10 bases left in between. The germline V gene has CDR1 SGHAT and CDR2 FQNNGV. This CDR3 contains 17 residues. The CDR3 nucleotides read TGTGCCAGCAGCTTAGATGGGGCGTGGTCTGGGGCCAACGTCCTGACTTTC. This encodes CASSLDGAWSGANVLTF.

The chain carries TRBV6-5 and TRBJ1-1; TRBD1 aligns across 9 bases. The J segment lost 10 bases and the V segment lost 5 bases, leaving 11 bases of the junction unmatched. CDR3 length: 14 residues. Germline V CDR1 and CDR2: MNHEY, SVGAGI. As DNA, the CDR3 is TGTGCCAGCAGTACGCCCACGACAGGGGGAGTAGCTTTCTTT. Its translation: CASSTPTTGGVAFF.

The genes are TRBV19 and TRBJ2-1; 7 positions match TRBD2. The CDR3 length is 16 residues. V was pared by 2 bases and J by 1 base, with 5 bases of the junction left unmatched. CDR1 LNHDA and CDR2 SQIVND come from the germline V gene (reference sequence). This CDR3 reads CASSILAVQSYNEQFF. CDR3 nucleotide sequence: TGTGCCAGTAGTATACTAGCGGTTCAATCCTACAATGAGCAGTTCTTC.

The chain combines TRBV11-2 with TRBJ1-1; D is uncertain. Germline lookup yields CDR1 SGHAT and CDR2 FQNNGV. Trimming left V 5 bases short and J 7 bases short, with 17 bases between. The CDR3 covers 14 residues. The DNA of the CDR3 is TGTGCCAGCAGCCACGATGGTCGAGGGCGTGAAGCTTTCTTT. Amino acid sequence: CASSHDGRGREAFF.